Each of the 26 T cell receptor beta chains below was sequenced from the same sample in a study of shared clonotypes between healthy human individuals. Sequenced by immunoSEQ multiplex PCR; TCRdb stores in-frame clones only, minus some. The repertoire includes over a million clones, roughly 95% of them detected once, and approximately 1.1% sits in the top ten. The sample was naive CD4+ T cells sorted from blood. As for subset: CD45RA+ positively selected. The source of these receptors is a man aged 30 to 39 in good health.

The chain joins TRBV7-9 to TRBJ1-3; no definite D call. This CDR3 is built from 15 residues. The V gene's germline CDR1 is SEHNR and CDR2 FQNEAQ (reference sequence). The V end lost 5 bases, the J end lost 0 bases, and 11 bases lay between the germline ends. DNA of the CDR3: TGTGCCAGCAGCGCGCGCGGGATCTCTGGAAACACCATATATTTT. It encodes CASSARGISGNTIYF.

The V gene is TRBV6-4, the J gene TRBJ2-2, with TRBD2 identical over 8 bases. This CDR3 has 15 residues. The trim removed 5 bases at V and 0 bases at J, leaving 2 bases unmatched. Germline CDR1 is MRHNA and CDR2 is SNTAGT. CDR3: CASSKLAANTGELFF. The CDR3 DNA reads as TGTGCCAGCAGTAAACTAGCGGCGAACACCGGGGAGCTGTTTTTT.

The chain combines TRBV5-1 with TRBJ2-2; a possible D gene is TRBD1 (6 bases). The germline V and J ends were trimmed by 2 bases and 9 bases, with 20 bases remaining between them. This CDR3 comprises 16 residues. Germline CDR1 reads SGHRS; CDR2 reads YFSETQ. The chain's CDR3 is CASSLRTVAQSWELFF. The CDR3 nucleotides are TGCGCCAGCAGCTTAAGGACAGTGGCCCAATCCTGGGAGCTGTTTTTT.

The gene calls are TRBV10-1 and TRBJ2-3; D gene uncertain. The CDR3 has 14 amino acids. Trimming took off 0 bases at V and 2 bases at J, with 6 bases between the two ends. Germline CDR1 and CDR2: WNHNN and SYGVQD (reference sequence). The CDR3, as DNA: TGCGCCAGCAGTGAGTCTGGTTTCACAGATACGCAGTATTTT. Translation gives CASSESGFTDTQYF.

The chain has TRBV7-9 and TRBJ2-7; D is possibly TRBD2 (6 bases). Germline CDR1 reads SEHNR; CDR2 reads FQNEAQ (reference sequence). The ends were cut back, 2 bases at V and 2 bases at J, with 13 bases in the middle. This CDR3 is 15 amino acids long. CDR3 sequence reads: CASSLYTGAAYEQYF. CDR3 DNA sequence: TGTGCCAGCAGCTTATATACGGGAGCGGCCTACGAGCAGTACTTC. The full variable domain, rest sourced from reference TRBV7-9 and TRBJ2-7, is DTGVSQNPRHKITKRGQNVTFRCDPISEHNRLYWYRQTLGQGPEFLTYFQNEAQLEKSRLLSDRFSAERPKGSFSTLEIQRTEQGDSAMYLCASSLYTGAAYEQYFGPGTRLTVT.

The rearrangement joins TRBV20-1 to TRBJ2-3; D gene ambiguous. The germline V and J ends were trimmed by 7 bases and 6 bases, with 8 bases remaining between them. The CDR3 has 10 amino acids. The germline gives CDR1 DFQATT, CDR2 SNEGSKA (reference sequence). This chain's CDR3 is CSDLRDTQYF. CDR3 nucleotide sequence: TGCAGTGATCTGCGGGATACGCAGTATTTT.

J is TRBJ2-7 and V is TRBV6-1, with D perhaps being TRBD1 or TRBD2 (5 bases each). V was cut by 4 bases and J by 3 bases, with 10 bases left in between. The CDR3 is 13 residues long. The germline V gene has CDR1 MNHNS and CDR2 SASEGT. The CDR3 coding sequence is TGTGCCAGCAGTGTGGGGGTGAACTACGAGCAGTACTTC. Protein product: CASSVGVNYEQYF.

The chain links TRBV4-3 to TRBJ2-1; D possibly corresponds to TRBD2 (5 bases). The germline gives CDR1 LGHNA, CDR2 YSLEER. The ends were cut back, 3 bases at V and 7 bases at J, with 10 bases in the middle. The CDR3 is 13 residues long. The chain's CDR3 is CASSHAGWNEQFF. The CDR3 coding sequence is TGCGCCAGCAGCCACGCGGGCTGGAATGAGCAGTTCTTC.

The chain joins TRBV5-4 to TRBJ2-5; D is possibly TRBD2 (5 bases). The length of the CDR3 is 13 residues. Trimming took off 4 bases at V and 5 bases at J, with 12 bases between the two ends. Germline V gene sequence: CDR1 SGHNT, CDR2 YYREEE (reference sequence). The CDR3 here is CASSPIPGETQYF. CDR3 nucleotides: TGTGCCAGCAGCCCGATACCGGGGGAGACCCAGTACTTC. Full variable domain (missing parts from reference TRBV5-4 and TRBJ2-5): ETGVTQSPTHLIKTRGQQVTLRCSSQSGHNTVSWYQQALGQGPQFIFQYYREEENGRGNFPPRFSGLQFPNYSSELNVNALELDDSALYLCASSPIPGETQYFGPGTRLLVL.

This rearrangement joins TRBV10-1 to TRBJ2-7; D possibly matches TRBD1 or TRBD2 (5 bases each). V was shortened by 1 base and J by 7 bases, with 11 bases between the two germline ends. Germline V lookup: CDR1 WNHNN, CDR2 SYGVQD (reference sequence). The CDR3 loop spans 13 amino acids. The CDR3 here is CASSEWGSREQYF. In DNA, the CDR3 is TGCGCCAGCAGTGAGTGGGGGTCCCGGGAGCAGTACTTC.

V and J are TRBV9 and TRBJ1-5; D is undetermined. The CDR3 runs to 14 residues. Trimming removed 4 bases at V and 1 base at J, with 9 bases between. The V gene's germline CDR1 is SGDLS and CDR2 YYNGEE. Here the CDR3 reads CASSPAGSNQPQHF. DNA of the CDR3: TGTGCCAGCAGCCCCGCGGGAAGCAATCAGCCCCAGCATTTT.

The rearrangement links TRBV27 to TRBJ2-5; D unresolved. Germline values: CDR1 MNHEY, CDR2 SMNVEV (reference sequence). The germline V and J ends were trimmed by 3 bases and 5 bases, with 7 bases remaining between them. The CDR3 totals 12 residues. This CDR3 is CASSFSGETQYF. The DNA of the CDR3 is TGTGCCAGCAGTTTCTCCGGGGAGACCCAGTACTTC.

The V and J genes are TRBV27 and TRBJ2-1, with 12 positions matching TRBD1. CDR3 size: 17 residues. Per the germline V gene, CDR1 is MNHEY and CDR2 is SMNVEV (reference sequence). V lost 3 bases, J lost 8 bases, and 11 bases stayed unmatched. CDR3 region: CASSFFPGTGGGDEQFF. CDR3 DNA sequence: TGTGCCAGCAGTTTTTTTCCCGGGACAGGGGGCGGCGATGAGCAGTTCTTC.

For the CDR3, the DNA is TGTGCCAGCAGCGCCCAGGGCTGGGCAGGAGAAAAACTGTTTTTT. Its translation: CASSAQGWAGEKLFF. This rearrangement joins TRBV7-2 to TRBJ1-4; weak D call: TRBD1 (5 bases). There are 15 residues in the CDR3. Germline V gene lookup returns CDR1 SGHTA and CDR2 FQGNSA. V lost 5 bases, J lost 8 bases, and 18 bases lay in between. The full variable domain, completed using reference TRBV7-2 and TRBJ1-4, is GAGVSQSPSNKVTEKGKDVELRCDPISGHTALYWYRQSLGQGLEFLIYFQGNSAPDKSGLPSDRFSAERTGGSVSTLTIQRTQQEDSAVYLCASSAQGWAGEKLFFGSGTQLSVL.

The CDR3: CAISKDREGYEQYF. CDR3 nucleotide sequence: TGTGCCATCAGCAAGGACAGGGAGGGCTACGAGCAGTACTTC. The rearrangement joins TRBV10-3 to TRBJ2-7, with D possibly being TRBD1 (8 bases). CDR3 length equals 14 residues. Trimming stripped 6 bases from V and 3 bases from J, with 15 bases between. Per the germline V gene, CDR1 is ENHRY and CDR2 is SYGVKD.

The rearrangement uses TRBV6-1 and TRBJ2-6; TRBD2 matches 8 bases. This CDR3 is 15 amino acids long. Germline V gene data show CDR1 as MNHNS and CDR2 as SASEGT. J gave up 4 bases and V 7 bases, and 6 bases lay outside the gene matches. CDR3 sequence reads: CASKTGGLGANVLTF. Written as DNA, the CDR3 is TGTGCCAGCAAGACGGGGGGGCTCGGGGCCAACGTCCTGACTTTC.

The CDR3: CASSPSTGFGYTF. CDR3 bases: TGCGCCAGCAGTCCAAGTACGGGCTTCGGCTACACCTTC. The J gene is TRBJ1-2, the V gene TRBV4-3; D gene uncertain. The germline V gene encodes CDR1 LGHNA and CDR2 YSLEER. This CDR3 has 13 residues. V lost 6 bases to trimming and J lost 8 bases, with 16 bases between them.

This chain connects TRBV7-9 to TRBJ2-5, with TRBD2 matching 11 bases. J lost 5 bases, V lost 6 bases, and 5 bases had no gene match. Germline loops: CDR1 SEHNR, CDR2 FQNEAQ (reference sequence). The CDR3 length is 14 residues. CDR3 in amino acids: CASRGRTSGETQYF. The CDR3 nucleotides read TGTGCCAGCAGAGGAAGGACTAGCGGGGAGACCCAGTACTTC.

V is TRBV11-3 and J is TRBJ2-3; TRBD1 agrees at 7 bases. Germline V gene sequence: CDR1 SGHNT, CDR2 YENEEA. The CDR3 loop spans 15 amino acids. Trimming removed 3 bases from V and 3 bases from J; junction bases left unmatched: 6. The CDR3 spells CASSLTGRETDTQYF. For the CDR3, the DNA is TGTGCCAGCAGCTTGACAGGGCGAGAGACAGATACGCAGTATTTT.

The chain employs TRBV5-1 and TRBJ2-7; 7 bases match TRBD1. The CDR3 has 15 amino acids. Germline CDR1 reads SGHRS; CDR2 reads YFSETQ. J lost 0 bases, V lost 4 bases, and 7 bases had no gene match. The CDR3 loop is CASSVGDSHSYEQYF. CDR3 sequence (DNA): TGCGCCAGCAGCGTGGGGGACAGTCACTCCTACGAGCAGTACTTC.

The gene calls are TRBV9 and TRBJ2-3; TRBD1 is a possible D gene (6 bases). CDR3 length: 17 amino acids. V was pared by 4 bases and J by 0 bases, with 18 bases between. The germline CDR1 and CDR2 sequences are SGDLS and YYNGEE. The CDR3 bases are TGTGCCAGCAGCCAAAGCCAGGGGACAAGGAGCACAGATACGCAGTATTTT. Residues: CASSQSQGTRSTDTQYF.

The chain couples TRBV7-2 to TRBJ2-1, with D perhaps matching TRBD1 (6 bases). Trimming took off 3 bases at V and 4 bases at J, with 19 bases between the two ends. Germline CDR1 SGHTA, CDR2 FQGNSA. CDR3 length: 17 residues. CDR3 DNA: TGTGCCAGCAGCTTTTTCAGGGGTGGGATGGTGTACAATGAGCAGTTCTTC. Its translation: CASSFFRGGMVYNEQFF.

V usage is TRBV11-3 and J usage is TRBJ2-7, with D unresolved. This CDR3 has 12 residues. Deletions cut 2 bases from V and 7 bases from J, with 9 bases between. CDR1 is SGHNT and CDR2 is YENEEA in the germline V gene. The CDR3 reads CASSLQLGEQYF. CDR3 coding DNA: TGTGCCAGCAGCTTACAATTGGGTGAGCAGTACTTC.

The chain employs TRBV19 and TRBJ2-5; 9 bases line up with TRBD2. Germline-derived CDR1 and CDR2 are LNHDA and SQIVND (reference sequence). J was trimmed by 4 bases and V by 8 bases; bases with no gene match: 14. The CDR3 spans 16 residues. The CDR3 DNA is TGTGCCAGTCGTAAAGATAGCGGGAGCGGCACAGAGACCCAGTACTTC. Translation gives CASRKDSGSGTETQYF.

The gene calls are TRBV2 and TRBJ2-3; 12 bases are shared with TRBD2. Germline V gives CDR1 SNHLY, CDR2 FYNNEI. V lost 0 bases and J lost 4; bases outside the gene matches: 14. The CDR3 sequence is 20 residues long. CDR3 region: CASSEALQWTSGILPDTQYF. Here the CDR3 DNA reads TGTGCCAGCAGTGAAGCGCTTCAGTGGACTAGCGGGATCCTTCCAGATACGCAGTATTTT.

The rearrangement links TRBV7-9 to TRBJ2-7, with 7 bases lining up with TRBD2. CDR1 is SEHNR and CDR2 is FQNEAQ in the germline V gene (reference sequence). The CDR3 runs 17 residues. The junction had 9 bases not matched to a gene; V was cut back by 1 base and J by 0 bases. This CDR3 reads CASSLGSLWTSSYEQYF. DNA for the CDR3: TGTGCCAGCAGCTTAGGGAGCTTGTGGACTAGCTCCTACGAGCAGTACTTC.